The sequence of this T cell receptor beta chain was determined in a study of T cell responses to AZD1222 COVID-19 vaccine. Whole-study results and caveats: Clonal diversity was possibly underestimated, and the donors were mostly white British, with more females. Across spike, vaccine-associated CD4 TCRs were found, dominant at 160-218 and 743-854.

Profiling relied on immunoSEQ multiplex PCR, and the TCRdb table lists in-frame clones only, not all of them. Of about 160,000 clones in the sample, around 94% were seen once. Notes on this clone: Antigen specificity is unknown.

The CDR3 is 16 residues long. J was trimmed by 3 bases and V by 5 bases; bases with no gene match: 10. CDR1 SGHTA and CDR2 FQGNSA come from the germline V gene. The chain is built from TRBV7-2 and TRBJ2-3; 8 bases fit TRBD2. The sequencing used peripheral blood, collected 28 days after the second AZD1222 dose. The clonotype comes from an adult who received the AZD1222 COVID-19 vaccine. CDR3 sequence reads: CASSPRTSRLTDTQYF. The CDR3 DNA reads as TGTGCCAGCAGCCCTCGGACTAGCCGGCTAACAGATACGCAGTATTTT.